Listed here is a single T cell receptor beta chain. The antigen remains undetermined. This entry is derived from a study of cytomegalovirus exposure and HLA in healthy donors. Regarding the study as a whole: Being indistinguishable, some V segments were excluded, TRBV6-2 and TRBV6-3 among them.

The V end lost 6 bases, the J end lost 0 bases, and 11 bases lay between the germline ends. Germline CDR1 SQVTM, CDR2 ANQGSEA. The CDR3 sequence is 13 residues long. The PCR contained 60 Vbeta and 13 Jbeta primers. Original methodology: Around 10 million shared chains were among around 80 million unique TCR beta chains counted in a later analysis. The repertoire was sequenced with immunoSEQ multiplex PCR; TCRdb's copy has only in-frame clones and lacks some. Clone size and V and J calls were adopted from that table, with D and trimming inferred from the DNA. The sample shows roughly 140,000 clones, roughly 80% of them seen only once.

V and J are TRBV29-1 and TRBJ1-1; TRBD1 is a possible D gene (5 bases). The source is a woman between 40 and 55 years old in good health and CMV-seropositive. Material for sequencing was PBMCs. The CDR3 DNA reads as TGCAGCGTCTCGGGACTGATGAACACTGAAGCTTTCTTT. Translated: CSVSGLMNTEAFF. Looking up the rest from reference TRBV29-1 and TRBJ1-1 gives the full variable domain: SAVISQKPSRDICQRGTSLTIQCQVDSQVTMMFWYRQQPGQSLTLIATANQGSEATYESGFVIDKFPISRPNLTFSTLTVSNMSPEDSSIYLCSVSGLMNTEAFFGQGTRLTVV.